The 5 T cell receptor beta chains below come from one sample, sequenced in a study of T cells after yellow fever vaccination. TCRdb used MiXCR to reprocess the 5' RACE reads, holding one entry per CDR3 protein. The sample holds 150,000 to 200,000 distinct CDR3 sequences, approximately 6.2% seen once. Here the sequenced sample was CD4+ T cells sorted from PBMCs, taken on the day of the first yellow fever vaccination. The receptors were gathered from a man aged 18 to 30 who received the YFV17D yellow fever vaccine.

This clonotype has ten or more counts. The chain carries TRBV7-2 and TRBJ2-7, with D perhaps matching TRBD2 (6 bases). The CDR3 is made up of 12 amino acids. Germline V gene data show CDR1 as SGHTA and CDR2 as FQGNSA. V lost 2 bases to trimming and J lost 7 bases, with 9 bases between them. CDR3 bases: TGTGCCAGCAGCTTATACGGGGGAGAGCAGTACTTC. Its protein is CASSLYGGEQYF.

This clonotype was observed many times. The genes are TRBV7-2 and TRBJ1-1; TRBD1 aligns across 7 bases. The CDR3 contains 16 residues. Germline CDR1 reads SGHTA; CDR2 reads FQGNSA. J gave up 5 bases and V 0 bases, and 9 bases lay outside the gene matches. CDR3 protein: CASSLASPGGGTEAFF. The CDR3 DNA is TGTGCCAGCAGCTTAGCCTCTCCAGGGGGAGGAACTGAAGCTTTCTTT.

This clonotype was seen at least ten times. This chain uses TRBV2 with TRBJ2-3; D unclear. V shed 6 bases and J shed 2 bases, with 6 bases lying between them. The CDR3 loop spans 12 amino acids. The V gene's germline CDR1 is SNHLY and CDR2 FYNNEI. The CDR3 sequence is CASRKLTDTQYF. The CDR3, as DNA: TGTGCCAGCAGGAAACTCACAGATACGCAGTATTTT.

This clonotype was found many times. The chain couples TRBV11-2 to TRBJ2-7, with 7 positions matching TRBD1. V was clipped by 6 bases and J by 6 bases; unmatched bases: 2. The germline V gene encodes CDR1 SGHAT and CDR2 FQNNGV. The CDR3 is 11 amino acids. The DNA of the CDR3 is TGTGCCAGCAGGCGACAGGGCGAGCAGTACTTC. Residues: CASRRQGEQYF.

This chain uses TRBV28 with TRBJ2-2; the D call may be TRBD1 or TRBD2 (5 bases each). The CDR3 totals 13 residues. Germline CDR1 is MDHEN and CDR2 is SYDVKM. The V gene lost 4 bases and the J gene lost 6 bases, with 9 bases spanning the gap. The chain's CDR3 is CASSSGAAGELFF. In DNA form, the CDR3 reads TGTGCCAGCAGTTCCGGGGCGGCCGGGGAGCTGTTTTTT.